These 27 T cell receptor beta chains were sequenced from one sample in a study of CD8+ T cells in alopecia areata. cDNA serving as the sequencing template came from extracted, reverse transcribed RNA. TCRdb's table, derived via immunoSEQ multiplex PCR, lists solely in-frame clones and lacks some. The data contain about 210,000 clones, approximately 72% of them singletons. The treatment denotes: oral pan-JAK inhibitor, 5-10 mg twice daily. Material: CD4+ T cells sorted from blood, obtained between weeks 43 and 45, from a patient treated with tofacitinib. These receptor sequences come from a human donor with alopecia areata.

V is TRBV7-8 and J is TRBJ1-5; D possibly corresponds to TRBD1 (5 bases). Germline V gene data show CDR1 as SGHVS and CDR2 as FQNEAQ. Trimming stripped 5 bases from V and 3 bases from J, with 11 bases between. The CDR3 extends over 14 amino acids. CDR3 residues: CASSQQESNQPQHF. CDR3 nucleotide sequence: TGTGCCAGCAGCCAACAGGAATCCAATCAGCCCCAGCATTTT.

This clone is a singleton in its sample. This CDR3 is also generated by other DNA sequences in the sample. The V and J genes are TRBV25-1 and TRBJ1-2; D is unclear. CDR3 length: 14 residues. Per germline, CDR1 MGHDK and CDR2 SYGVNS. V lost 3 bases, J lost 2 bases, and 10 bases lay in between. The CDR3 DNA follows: TGTGCCAGCAGTGAGCCGGGTTTGAACTATGGCTACACCTTC. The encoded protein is CASSEPGLNYGYTF.

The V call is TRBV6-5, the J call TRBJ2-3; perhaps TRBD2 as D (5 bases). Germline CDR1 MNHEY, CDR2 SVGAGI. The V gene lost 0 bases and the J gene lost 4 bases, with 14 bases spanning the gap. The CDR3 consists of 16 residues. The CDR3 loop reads CASSYSKLIASDTQYF. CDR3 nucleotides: TGTGCCAGCAGTTACTCGAAATTGATAGCGTCAGATACGCAGTATTTT.

CDR3 amino acids: CSVLEGFEAFF. CDR3 in DNA: TGCAGCGTTTTGGAGGGCTTTGAAGCTTTCTTT. The rearrangement uses TRBV29-1 and TRBJ1-1, with D unclear. Trimming left V 5 bases short and J 7 bases short, with 11 bases between. The CDR3 contains 11 residues. CDR1 SQVTM and CDR2 ANQGSEA come from the germline V gene.

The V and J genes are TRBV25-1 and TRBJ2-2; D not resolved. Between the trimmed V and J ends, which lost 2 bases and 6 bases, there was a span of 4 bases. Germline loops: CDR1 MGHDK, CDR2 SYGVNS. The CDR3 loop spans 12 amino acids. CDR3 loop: CASSEISGELFF. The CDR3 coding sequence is TGTGCCAGCAGTGAAATTTCCGGGGAGCTGTTTTTT. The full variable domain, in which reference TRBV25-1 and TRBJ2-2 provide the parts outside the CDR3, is EADIYQTPRYLVIGTGKKITLECSQTMGHDKMYWYQQDPGMELHLIHYSYGVNSTEKGDLSSESTVSRIRTEHFPLTLESARPSHTSQYLCASSEISGELFFGEGSRLTVL.

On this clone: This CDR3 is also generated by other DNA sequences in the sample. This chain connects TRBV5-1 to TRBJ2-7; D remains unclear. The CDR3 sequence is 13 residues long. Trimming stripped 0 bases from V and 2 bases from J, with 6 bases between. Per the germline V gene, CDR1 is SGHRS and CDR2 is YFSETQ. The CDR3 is CASSLGPTYEQYF. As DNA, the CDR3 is TGCGCCAGCAGCTTGGGTCCAACCTACGAGCAGTACTTC. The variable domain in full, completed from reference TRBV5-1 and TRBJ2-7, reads KAGVTQTPRYLIKTRGQQVTLSCSPISGHRSVSWYQQTPGQGLQFLFEYFSETQRNKGNFPGRFSGRQFSNSRSEMNVSTLELGDSALYLCASSLGPTYEQYFGPGTRLTVT.

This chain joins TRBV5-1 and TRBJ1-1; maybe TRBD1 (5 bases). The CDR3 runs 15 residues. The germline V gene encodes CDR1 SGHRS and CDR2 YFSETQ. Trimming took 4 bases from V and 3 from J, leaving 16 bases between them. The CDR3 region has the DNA TGCGCCAGCAGCCCCTCCGGGGGTTCGCACACTGAAGCTTTCTTT. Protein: CASSPSGGSHTEAFF. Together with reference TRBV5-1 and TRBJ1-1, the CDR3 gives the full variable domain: KAGVTQTPRYLIKTRGQQVTLSCSPISGHRSVSWYQQTPGQGLQFLFEYFSETQRNKGNFPGRFSGRQFSNSRSEMNVSTLELGDSALYLCASSPSGGSHTEAFFGQGTRLTVV.

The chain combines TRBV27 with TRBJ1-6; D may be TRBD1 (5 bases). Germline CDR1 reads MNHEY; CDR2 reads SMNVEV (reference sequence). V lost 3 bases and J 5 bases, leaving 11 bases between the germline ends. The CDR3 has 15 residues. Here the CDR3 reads CASSFGRENNSPLHF. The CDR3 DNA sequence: TGTGCCAGCAGTTTTGGCAGGGAGAATAATTCACCCCTCCACTTT.

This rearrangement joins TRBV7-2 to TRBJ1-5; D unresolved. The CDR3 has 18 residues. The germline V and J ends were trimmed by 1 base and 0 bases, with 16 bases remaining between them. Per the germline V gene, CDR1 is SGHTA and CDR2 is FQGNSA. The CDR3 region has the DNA TGTGCCAGCAGCTTAGAAGGCCCCAGGCCCAATAGCAATCAGCCCCAGCATTTT. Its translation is CASSLEGPRPNSNQPQHF.

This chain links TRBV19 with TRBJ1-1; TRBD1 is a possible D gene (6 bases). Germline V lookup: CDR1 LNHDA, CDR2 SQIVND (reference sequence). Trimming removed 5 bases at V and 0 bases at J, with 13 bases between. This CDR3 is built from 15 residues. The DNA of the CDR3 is TGTGCCAGTAGTCCGGGAGGGGGGGTGAACACTGAAGCTTTCTTT. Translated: CASSPGGGVNTEAFF.

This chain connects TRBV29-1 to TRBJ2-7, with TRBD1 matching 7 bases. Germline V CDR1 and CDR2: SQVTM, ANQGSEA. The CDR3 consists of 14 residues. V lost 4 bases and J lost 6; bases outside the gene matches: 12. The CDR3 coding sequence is TGCAGCGTTGGTCCAATCACAGGGGATGGCGAGCAGTACTTC. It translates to CSVGPITGDGEQYF.

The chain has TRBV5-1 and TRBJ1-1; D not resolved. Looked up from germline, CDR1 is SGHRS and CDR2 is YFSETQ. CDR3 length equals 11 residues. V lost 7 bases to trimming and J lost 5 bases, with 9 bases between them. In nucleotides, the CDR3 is TGCGCCAGCCAAAATGAAACTGAAGCTTTCTTT. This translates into CASQNETEAFF.

The CDR3 DNA reads as TGTGCCAGCAGCTTAGGAGGCAGATTTGAAGCTTTCTTT. Encoded protein: CASSLGGRFEAFF. V usage is TRBV11-3 and J usage is TRBJ1-1; D unresolved. The CDR3 has 13 residues. CDR1 is SGHNT, CDR2 YENEEA, per germline. The V and J ends lost 1 base and 7 bases respectively, with 10 bases between them.

CDR3: CAWSAKKGFTEAFF. The CDR3 DNA reads as TGTGCCTGGAGTGCTAAGAAAGGGTTCACTGAAGCTTTCTTT. The rearrangement links TRBV30 to TRBJ1-1; no reliable D call. V lost 1 base, J lost 4 bases, and 13 bases lay in between. The CDR3 extends over 14 amino acids. From germline, CDR1 is GTSNPN and CDR2 SVGIG (reference sequence).

The CDR3 DNA reads as TGCGCCAGCAGCTTGTCAGAAAACATTCAGTACTTC. This encodes CASSLSENIQYF. The chain joins TRBV5-1 to TRBJ2-4; D not certain. Trimming pared 1 base from V and 5 bases from J, leaving 4 bases between. The CDR3 is 12 residues long. Germline CDR1 and CDR2: SGHRS and YFSETQ.

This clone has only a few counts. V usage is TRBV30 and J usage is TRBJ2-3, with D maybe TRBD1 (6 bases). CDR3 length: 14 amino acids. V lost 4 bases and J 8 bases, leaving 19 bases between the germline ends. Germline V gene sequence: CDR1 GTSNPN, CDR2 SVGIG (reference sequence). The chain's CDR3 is CAWKVEGVWGTQYF. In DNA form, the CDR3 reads TGTGCCTGGAAGGTTGAGGGGGTATGGGGTACGCAGTATTTT.

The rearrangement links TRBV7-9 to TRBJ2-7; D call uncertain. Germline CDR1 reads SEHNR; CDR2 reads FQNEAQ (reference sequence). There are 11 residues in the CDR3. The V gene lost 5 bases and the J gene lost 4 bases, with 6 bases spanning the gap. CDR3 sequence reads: CASSTEYEQYF. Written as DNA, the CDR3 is TGTGCCAGCAGCACCGAGTACGAGCAGTACTTC.

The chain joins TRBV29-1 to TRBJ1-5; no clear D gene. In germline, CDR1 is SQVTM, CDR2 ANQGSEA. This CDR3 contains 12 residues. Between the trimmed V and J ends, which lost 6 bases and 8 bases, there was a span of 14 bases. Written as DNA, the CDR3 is TGCAGCGTCCGAGGCCCTGGGGAGCCCCAGCATTTT. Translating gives CSVRGPGEPQHF.

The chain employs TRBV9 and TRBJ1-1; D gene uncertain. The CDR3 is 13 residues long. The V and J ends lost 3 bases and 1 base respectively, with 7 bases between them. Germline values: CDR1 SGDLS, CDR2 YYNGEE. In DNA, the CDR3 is TGTGCCAGCAGCGCAGCGCAGAACACTGAAGCTTTCTTT. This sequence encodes CASSAAQNTEAFF.

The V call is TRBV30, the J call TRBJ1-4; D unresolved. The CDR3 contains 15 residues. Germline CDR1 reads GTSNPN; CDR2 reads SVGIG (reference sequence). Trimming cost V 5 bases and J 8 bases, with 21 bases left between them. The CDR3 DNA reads TGTGCCTGGTCCAGGATGACGGGCCCGGGGGAAAAACTGTTTTTT. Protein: CAWSRMTGPGEKLFF. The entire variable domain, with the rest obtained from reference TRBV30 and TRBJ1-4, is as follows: SQTIHQWPATLVQPVGSPLSLECTVEGTSNPNLYWYRQAAGRGLQLLFYSVGIGQISSEVPQNLSASRPQDRQFILSSKKLLLSDSGFYLCAWSRMTGPGEKLFFGSGTQLSVL.

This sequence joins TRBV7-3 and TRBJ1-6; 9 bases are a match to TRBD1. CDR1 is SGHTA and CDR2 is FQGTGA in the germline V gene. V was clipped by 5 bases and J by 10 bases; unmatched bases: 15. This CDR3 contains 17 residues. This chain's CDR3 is CASSLTGRQGVGSPLHF. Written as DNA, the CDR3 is TGTGCCAGCAGCCTCACCGGACGACAGGGGGTTGGATCACCCCTCCACTTT.

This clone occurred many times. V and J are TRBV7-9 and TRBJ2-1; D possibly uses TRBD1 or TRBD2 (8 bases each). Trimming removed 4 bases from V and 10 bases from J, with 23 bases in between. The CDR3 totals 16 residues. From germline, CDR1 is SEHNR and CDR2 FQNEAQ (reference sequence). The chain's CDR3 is CASSSLGTRRTGEQFF. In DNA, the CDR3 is TGTGCCAGCAGCTCATTAGGGACTAGGAGGACAGGGGAGCAGTTCTTC.

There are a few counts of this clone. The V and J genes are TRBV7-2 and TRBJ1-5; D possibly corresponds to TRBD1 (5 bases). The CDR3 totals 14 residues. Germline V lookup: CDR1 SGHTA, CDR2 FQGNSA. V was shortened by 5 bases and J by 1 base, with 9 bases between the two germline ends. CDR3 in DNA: TGTGCCAGCAGCCGGGGGGAAAGCAATCAGCCCCAGCATTTT. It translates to CASSRGESNQPQHF.

CDR3 in amino acids: CASSGNSDTQYF. CDR3 coding DNA: TGTGCCAGCAGCGGGAATTCAGATACGCAGTATTTT. The chain employs TRBV7-2 and TRBJ2-3, with D unclear. The germline V gene has CDR1 SGHTA and CDR2 FQGNSA. V was cut by 5 bases and J by 4 bases, with 7 bases left in between. The CDR3 sequence is 12 residues long.

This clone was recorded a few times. For the CDR3, the DNA is TGTGCCAGCAGAAAGTCGAGGGTTAGCACAGATACGCAGTATTTT. Protein: CASRKSRVSTDTQYF. The J gene is TRBJ2-3, the V gene TRBV2; a weak D match, TRBD2 (5 bases). Trimming removed 6 bases at V and 0 bases at J, with 13 bases between. CDR1 is SNHLY and CDR2 is FYNNEI in the germline V gene. The CDR3 spans 15 residues.

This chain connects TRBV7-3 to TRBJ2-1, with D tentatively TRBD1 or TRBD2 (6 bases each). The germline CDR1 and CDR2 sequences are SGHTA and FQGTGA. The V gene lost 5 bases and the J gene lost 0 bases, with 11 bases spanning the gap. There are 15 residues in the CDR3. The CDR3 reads CASSARGASYNEQFF. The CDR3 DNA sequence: TGTGCCAGCAGCGCTAGGGGGGCCTCCTACAATGAGCAGTTCTTC.

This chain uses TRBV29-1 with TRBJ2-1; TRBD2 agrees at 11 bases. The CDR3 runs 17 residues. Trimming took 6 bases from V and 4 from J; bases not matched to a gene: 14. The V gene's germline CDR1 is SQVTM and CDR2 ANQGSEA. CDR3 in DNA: TGCAGCGTCCGTTTATTGGGACTAGCGGCGGAATACAATGAGCAGTTCTTC. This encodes CSVRLLGLAAEYNEQFF.